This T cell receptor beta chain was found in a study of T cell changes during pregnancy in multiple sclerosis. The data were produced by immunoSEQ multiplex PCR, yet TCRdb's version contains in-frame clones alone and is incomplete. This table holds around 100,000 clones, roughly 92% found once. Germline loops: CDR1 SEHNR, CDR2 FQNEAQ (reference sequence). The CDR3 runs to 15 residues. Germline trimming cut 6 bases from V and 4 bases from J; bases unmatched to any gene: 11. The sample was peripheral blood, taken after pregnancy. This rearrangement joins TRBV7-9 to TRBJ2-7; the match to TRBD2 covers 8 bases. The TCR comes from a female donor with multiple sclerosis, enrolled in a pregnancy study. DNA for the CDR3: TGTGCCAGCAGTCCTCGGCCCGGACTAGCTTACGAGCAGTACTTC. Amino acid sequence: CASSPRPGLAYEQYF.